The rows below give T cell receptor beta chains drawn from one sample of a study of T cell repertoires in cytomegalovirus infection. MiXCR, run by TCRdb on the reads, gives a single entry per CDR3 protein. The sample includes almost 550,000 distinct CDR3 sequences, about 15% seen only once; the top ten take under 30%. The specimen was CD8+ T cells from PBMCs. The receptors come from a human donor in good health (CMV status not recorded). Some clones in this sample may be carry-over from other donors' samples. CDR3s include the opening cysteine and the closing phenylalanine or tryptophan. D genes are given only for firm matches. Only part of the rows carry a size: once, few, many, or a class if the clone is expanded.

. TRBJ2-7 TRBV11-2 . TGTGCCAGCAGCCACGTCTACGAGCAGTACTTC CASSHVYEQYF
. TRBJ2-2 TRBV11-2 . TGTGCCAGCAGTCTCCAGGTTGGCCCCGGGGAGCTGTTTTTT CASSLQVGPGELFF
many TRBJ2-1 TRBV7-9 . TGTGCCAGCAGCCAGGTGAACAATGAGCAGTTCTTC CASSQVNNEQFF
many TRBJ2-1 TRBV6-1 TRBD1 TGTGCCAGCACCTCGACAGGGCACCTCAATGAGCAGTTCTTC CASTSTGHLNEQFF
many TRBJ2-7 TRBV28 TRBD1 TGTGCCAGCAGCTCTTCCCTCCGACAGGGCTACGAGCAGTACTTC CASSSSLRQGYEQYF
few TRBJ2-5 TRBV24-1 . TGTGCCACCAGTGATTTGGGTGATAGCACCCAAGAGACCCAGTACTTC CATSDLGDSTQETQYF
many TRBJ2-1 TRBV6-1 . TGTGCCAGCAGCACCAAAGGGACAACCTACAATGAGCAGTTCTTC CASSTKGTTYNEQFF
many TRBJ2-5 TRBV6-1 . TGTGCCAGCAGTGAAATCCCCCGGGGGCTAGAGACCCAGTACTTC CASSEIPRGLETQYF
many TRBJ2-5 TRBV29-1 . TGCAGCGTTGTCCTACCAAAAAAGGAGACCCAGTACTTC CSVVLPKKETQYF
few TRBJ1-2 TRBV27 . TGTGCCAGCTCTACGGACAGCCTTAACTATGGCTACACCTTC CASSTDSLNYGYTF
many TRBJ2-1 TRBV7-9 TRBD1 TGTGCCAGCAGCTCATCCGGGACAGGGTCTAAGGGTGAGCAGTTCTTC CASSSSGTGSKGEQFF
many TRBJ2-1 TRBV6-2/TRBV6-3 TRBD2 TGTGCCAGCGCGGGGGATGAGCAGTTCTTC CASAGDEQFF
many TRBJ1-2 TRBV27 . TGTGCCAGCAGTTTATATTCTGCGGGCGTAGACGGCTACACCTTC CASSLYSAGVDGYTF
few TRBJ2-2 TRBV12-3/TRBV12-4 . TGTGCCAGCAGTTTCGTGGGGGGCACCGGGGAGCTGTTTTTT CASSFVGGTGELFF
. TRBJ2-1 TRBV19 TRBD2 TGTGCCAGTATGCCGCGGACTAGCGGGAGGGCCGTGGAGTTCTTC CASMPRTSGRAVEFF
few TRBJ2-3 TRBV6-1 TRBD2 TGTGCCAGCAGTGAAGATCTAGCGGGGGGCCCTGATACGCAGTATTTT CASSEDLAGGPDTQYF
few TRBJ2-3 TRBV20-1 . TGCAGTGCTACAGAGAGCACAGATACGCAGTATTTT CSATESTDTQYF
. TRBJ2-1 TRBV20-1 TRBD2 TGCAGTGCTAGGGTCGCTAGCGGGGCGATAGAGGACCCGAATGAGCAGTTCTTC CSARVASGAIEDPNEQFF
many TRBJ2-1 TRBV7-4 . TGTGCCAGCAGCTTCACTCACCACAATGAGCAGTTCTTC CASSFTHHNEQFF
. TRBJ1-6 TRBV9 . TGTGCCAGCAGCGGGCGGACCGGCTTCCACTTT CASSGRTGFHF
many TRBJ2-1 TRBV11-2 . TGTGCCAGCAGCTCGACCCCAGCCACAGGGACTTACAATGAGCAGTTCTTC CASSSTPATGTYNEQFF
once TRBJ2-7 TRBV24-1 TRBD2 TGTGCCACCAGTGACCCCGGGACTAGCGGGTCCTACGAGCAGTACTTC CATSDPGTSGSYEQYF
. TRBJ2-7 TRBV24-1 TRBD2 TGTGCCACCAGTGAACTCGGGCCTAGCGGGTACGAGCAGTACTTC CATSELGPSGYEQYF
many TRBJ2-7 TRBV7-9 . TGTGCCAGCTCTCCCCGGGGCCTACGCGGCGAGCAGTACTTC CASSPRGLRGEQYF
. TRBJ1-5 TRBV6-5 . TGTGCCAGCAGTTACAAACTCACTCAGCCCCAGCATTTT CASSYKLTQPQHF
. TRBJ2-1 TRBV29-1 TRBD2 TGCAGCGTCCGCGGACTAGCGGGGACTGCCTACAATGAGCAGTTCTTC CSVRGLAGTAYNEQFF
few TRBJ2-2 TRBV7-9 TRBD1 TGTGCGCCCGGGACAGGGAATAGAACCGGGGAGCTGTTTTTT CAPGTGNRTGELFF
many TRBJ2-1 TRBV9 TRBD1 TGTGCCAGCAGCAGTGGACAGGCGGACAATGAGCAGTTCTTC CASSSGQADNEQFF
many TRBJ1-2 TRBV27 . TGTGCCAGCAGTTTTGGCAGGCTAGGCTATGGCTACACCTTC CASSFGRLGYGYTF
few TRBJ2-1 TRBV29-1 . TGCAGCGTTGATGGATACAATGAGCAGTTCTTC CSVDGYNEQFF
. TRBJ2-7 TRBV7-9 . TGTGCCAGCAGCTTAGGTAAAGGGCAGTACTTC CASSLGKGQYF
few TRBJ2-7 TRBV27 . TGTGCCAGCAGTTACGTCGGCGGGTACGAGCAGTACTTC CASSYVGGYEQYF
many TRBJ2-3 TRBV7-9 TRBD1 TGTGCCAGCAGCCCATCGGCCGACAGGGGAAGCACAGATACGCAGTATTTT CASSPSADRGSTDTQYF
many TRBJ1-2 TRBV15 TRBD1 TGTGCCACCAGCAGATTGGGAGAGGGGGCGACCGGCTACACCTTC CATSRLGEGATGYTF
. TRBJ2-3 TRBV2 TRBD2 TGTGCCAGCAGTGAAGTTAGCGGGGGGGCAGCAGATACGCAGTATTTT CASSEVSGGAADTQYF
. TRBJ2-2 TRBV7-3 . TGTGCCAGCAGCTCACGGGGGCCAGTCGAAGCGAACACCGGGGAGCTGTTTTTT CASSSRGPVEANTGELFF
. TRBJ1-2 TRBV29-1 . TGCAGCGTTGAAGACGCCGGATACTACACCTTC CSVEDAGYYTF
. TRBJ2-2 TRBV6-6 . TGTGCCAGTCAGTTGACCGGGGAGCTGTTTTTT CASQLTGELFF
. TRBJ1-5 TRBV6-6 . TGTGCCAGCAGCTCCTCAGGGTCGGGCAATCAGCCCCAGCATTTT CASSSSGSGNQPQHF
many TRBJ2-3 TRBV7-8 TRBD2 TGTGCCAGCAGCTTAGCCCCGACTAGCCCTAGCACAGATACGCAGTATTTT CASSLAPTSPSTDTQYF
. TRBJ2-7 TRBV19 . TGTGCCAGTAGTATGGGGGCGGACGGACCTGTATCCTACGAGCAGTACTTC CASSMGADGPVSYEQYF
. TRBJ1-1 TRBV4-1 . TGCGCCAGCAGCCAAACGCCTGGGGGGAACACTGAAGCTTTCTTT CASSQTPGGNTEAFF
. TRBJ1-1 TRBV28 TRBD1 TGTGCCAGCAGTTCAAACCTCCGGGACAGGGGGCCTGAAGCTTTCTTT CASSSNLRDRGPEAFF
few TRBJ2-1 TRBV7-6 TRBD2 TGTGCCAGCAGCTGGACTAGCGGGGGGGCCCCGTTCTTC CASSWTSGGAPFF